The rows below give T cell receptor beta chains drawn from one sample of a study of blood T cell repertoires in COVID-19. Profiled with immunoSEQ multiplex PCR; TCRdb holds only in-frame clones, not every one. This table has roughly 210,000 clones, over 75% appearing once. The sample taken for sequencing was PBMCs or T cells enriched from blood (not recorded which). Every receptor here comes from a man between 25 and 39 years old in a cohort exposed to, infected with or recovered from COVID-19 (not recorded which). The CDR3 runs from the conserved cysteine through the conserved F or W. The D gene is left open where the match is weak. Size values are once, few and many counts, or a class for expanded clones, and some rows have none.

V	J	D	size	DNA	CDR3
TRBV12-5	TRBJ1-1	NA	NA	TGTGCTAGTGGTTTGGTAACGGGGTCGGGCGGGCCTGAAGCTTTCTTT	CASGLVTGSGGPEAFF
TRBV6-5	TRBJ2-1	TRBD2	NA	TGTGCCAGCAGCAGACTAGCGGAATACAATGAGCAGTTCTTC	CASSRLAEYNEQFF
TRBV5-6	TRBJ1-2	TRBD1	NA	TGTGCCAGCAGCTTGGAAGACAGGGGTTATGGGTATGGCTACACCTTC	CASSLEDRGYGYGYTF
TRBV5-1	TRBJ1-2	NA	NA	TGCGCCAGCAGCTTGGGCGGAGGCTACACCTTC	CASSLGGGYTF
TRBV27	TRBJ1-2	TRBD1	NA	TGTGCCAGCAGTTTTCAGGACAGGGTGGGTGGCTACACCTTC	CASSFQDRVGGYTF
TRBV9	TRBJ2-2	NA	NA	TGTGCCAGCAGCGTGGGGGACACGTGGAACGGGGAGCTGTTTTTT	CASSVGDTWNGELFF
TRBV27	TRBJ2-7	NA	NA	TGTGCCAGCAGTTCGAGAAAAGGGGTCTACGAGCAGTACTTC	CASSSRKGVYEQYF
TRBV4-2	TRBJ1-3	NA	few	TGTGCCAGCAGCCAAGGATCCGACCCGGGAGGAAACACCATATATTTT	CASSQGSDPGGNTIYF
TRBV28	TRBJ1-2	NA	few	TGTGCCAGCAGTTCGCCAGGACAGAATTCCTATGGCTACACCTTC	CASSSPGQNSYGYTF
TRBV5-8	TRBJ1-1	TRBD1	few	TGTGCCAGCAGCACGGGACAGGGGTCGGGCACTGAAGCTTTCTTT	CASSTGQGSGTEAFF
TRBV7-9	TRBJ1-5	NA	NA	TGTGCCAGCAGCTTAGGGGAGGTAGAGCCCCAGCATTTT	CASSLGEVEPQHF
TRBV4-1	TRBJ2-7	NA	once	TGCGCCAGCAGCCGCCAGTCAGTAGGAGTGGAGACGAACTACGAGCAGTACTTC	CASSRQSVGVETNYEQYF
TRBV2	TRBJ1-2	NA	NA	TGTGCCAGCAACCCCCAGGGAGGAGGTGGCTACACCTTC	CASNPQGGGGYTF
TRBV27	TRBJ1-5	NA	NA	TGTGCCAGCAGTTTTTTAGGGGCTTCCAATCAGCCCCAGCATTTT	CASSFLGASNQPQHF
TRBV27	TRBJ1-1	NA	once	TGTGCCAGCGGGGAGAGGGTAAACACTGAAGCTTTCTTT	CASGERVNTEAFF
TRBV9	TRBJ1-2	TRBD1	NA	TGTGCCTCCTCCGAGGACCGGGACAGGGAGAACTATGGCTACACCTTC	CASSEDRDRENYGYTF
TRBV6-2/TRBV6-3	TRBJ1-2	NA	NA	TGTGCCAGCAGTGACTACCGACAGGCCGGGTATGGCTACACCTTC	CASSDYRQAGYGYTF
TRBV10-2	TRBJ2-7	TRBD2	NA	TGCGCCAGCATAACCGGGACTAGCGGGATTCGTTCCTCCTACGAGCAGTACTTC	CASITGTSGIRSSYEQYF
TRBV28	TRBJ2-4	NA	NA	TGTGCCAGCAGTATGCCCTCCCGGACTCATTCTGTCCTAGCCAAAAACATTCAGTACTTC	CASSMPSRTHSVLAKNIQYF
TRBV27	TRBJ2-7	NA	many	TGTGCCAGCAGTTTCCTTGGACAGCCCTACGAGCAGTACTTC	CASSFLGQPYEQYF
TRBV5-1	TRBJ2-7	TRBD1	NA	TGCGCCAGCAGCGGAAGAAGGGACAGGGGGGACTACGAGCAGTACTTC	CASSGRRDRGDYEQYF
TRBV4-1	TRBJ1-6	NA	NA	TGCGCCAGCAGCCAAGATGAGGTGGGTTCACCCCTCCACTTT	CASSQDEVGSPLHF
TRBV4-2	TRBJ2-1	TRBD2	NA	TGTGCCAGCAGCCACAAAGCGGGGCCCCAACAGGAGCAGTTCTTC	CASSHKAGPQQEQFF
TRBV10-1	TRBJ2-3	TRBD2	NA	TGCGCCAGCCCCCCTATTTTTAGAGAATATGAATTGGTGGGACTACCCCAAGATACGCAGTATTTT	CASPPIFREYELVGLPQDTQYF
TRBV27	TRBJ1-2	NA	NA	TGTGCCAGCAGTTTGTCCGGGGTCTATGGCTACACCTTC	CASSLSGVYGYTF
TRBV7-2	TRBJ2-1	NA	NA	TGTGCCAGCAGCCCCCCGCTTGGCAGGTACAATGAGCAGTTCTTC	CASSPPLGRYNEQFF
TRBV28	TRBJ2-5	TRBD1	NA	TGTGCCAGCAGTTTGGGCGGTGGACAGGGGAGGGGGGAGACCCAGTACTTC	CASSLGGGQGRGETQYF
TRBV3-1/TRBV3-2	TRBJ2-7	NA	NA	TGTGCCAGCAGCCAAGCAATCCACGAGCAGTACTTC	CASSQAIHEQYF
TRBV10-3	TRBJ2-1	NA	NA	TGTGCCATCAGGGCGGGACTTTACAATGAGCAGTTCTTC	CAIRAGLYNEQFF
TRBV5-8	TRBJ1-2	TRBD1	NA	TGTGCCAGCAGCTCTTACTCCACAGGGGCGCGAGTTGGCTACACCTTC	CASSSYSTGARVGYTF
TRBV29-1	TRBJ1-2	NA	NA	TGCAGCGCCGGGCACAGGGAGCCTCCCGTCTATGGCTACACCTTC	CSAGHREPPVYGYTF
TRBV9	TRBJ2-1	TRBD2	NA	TGTGCCAGCAAACCAGGACTAGCGGCCTACAATGAGCAGTTCTTC	CASKPGLAAYNEQFF
TRBV9	TRBJ2-3	TRBD1	NA	TGTGCCAGCAGCCTCAGGACAGGGCATACGCAGTATTTT	CASSLRTGHTQYF
TRBV11-2	TRBJ2-3	TRBD2	NA	TGTGCCAGCAGAACAGCCGGGACTAGCGACAGCACAGATACGCAGTATTTT	CASRTAGTSDSTDTQYF
TRBV28	TRBJ1-4	NA	NA	NA	CASSSSGQGNEKLFF
TRBV21-1	TRBJ1-1	NA	NA	TGTGCCAGCATCTATCATGGGGGGAGGTCGAACACTGAAGCTTTCTTT	CASIYHGGRSNTEAFF